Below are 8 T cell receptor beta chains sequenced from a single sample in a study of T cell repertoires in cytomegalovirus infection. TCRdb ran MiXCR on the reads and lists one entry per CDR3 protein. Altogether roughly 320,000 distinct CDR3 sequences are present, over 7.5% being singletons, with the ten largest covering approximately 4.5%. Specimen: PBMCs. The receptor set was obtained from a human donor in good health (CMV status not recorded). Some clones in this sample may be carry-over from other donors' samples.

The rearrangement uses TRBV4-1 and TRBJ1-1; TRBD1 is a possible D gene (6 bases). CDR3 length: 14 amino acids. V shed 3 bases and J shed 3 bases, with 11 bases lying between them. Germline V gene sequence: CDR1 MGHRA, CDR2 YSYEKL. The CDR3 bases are TGCGCCAGCAGCCACCACTCAGGGGACACTGAAGCTTTCTTT. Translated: CASSHHSGDTEAFF.

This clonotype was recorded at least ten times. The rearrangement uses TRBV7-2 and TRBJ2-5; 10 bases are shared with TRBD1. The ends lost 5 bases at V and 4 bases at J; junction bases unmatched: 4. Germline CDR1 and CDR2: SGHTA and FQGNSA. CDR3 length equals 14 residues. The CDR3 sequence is CASSLRDRGETQYF. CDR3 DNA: TGTGCCAGCAGCCTCCGGGACAGGGGAGAGACCCAGTACTTC.

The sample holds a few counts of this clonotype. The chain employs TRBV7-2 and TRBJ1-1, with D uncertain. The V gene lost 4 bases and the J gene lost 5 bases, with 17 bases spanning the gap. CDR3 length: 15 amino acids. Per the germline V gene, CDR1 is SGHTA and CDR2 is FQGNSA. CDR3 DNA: TGTGCCAGCAGCTCAAACCTTTGGGGTGCAACTGAAGCTTTCTTT. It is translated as CASSSNLWGATEAFF.

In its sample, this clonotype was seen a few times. CDR3: CASSRGTGSYEQYF. CDR3 bases: TGTGCCAGCAGTAGAGGGACAGGGAGCTACGAGCAGTACTTC. The chain carries TRBV11-3 and TRBJ2-7; 9 nucleotides align to TRBD1. Germline V gives CDR1 SGHNT, CDR2 YENEEA. The CDR3 loop spans 14 amino acids. V shed 6 bases, J shed 3 bases, and the junction held 6 bases outside the gene matches.

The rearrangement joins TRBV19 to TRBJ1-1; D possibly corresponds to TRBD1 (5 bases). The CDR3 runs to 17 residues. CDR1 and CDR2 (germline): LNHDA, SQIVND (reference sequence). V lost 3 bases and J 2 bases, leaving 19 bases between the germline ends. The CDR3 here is CASSIGSPGTGNTEAFF. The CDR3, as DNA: TGTGCCAGTAGTATCGGGTCCCCCGGGACGGGAAACACTGAAGCTTTCTTT.

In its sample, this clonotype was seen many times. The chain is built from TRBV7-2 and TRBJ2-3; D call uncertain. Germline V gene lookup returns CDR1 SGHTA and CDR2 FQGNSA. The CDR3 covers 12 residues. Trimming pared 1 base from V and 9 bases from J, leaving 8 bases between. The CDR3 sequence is CASSLVLPTQYF. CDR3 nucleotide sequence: TGTGCCAGCAGCTTAGTCTTACCCACGCAGTATTTT.

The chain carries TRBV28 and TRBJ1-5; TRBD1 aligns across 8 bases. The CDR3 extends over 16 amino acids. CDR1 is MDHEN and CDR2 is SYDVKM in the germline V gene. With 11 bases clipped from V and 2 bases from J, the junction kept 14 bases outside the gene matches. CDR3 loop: CARLDDRGGGNQPQHF. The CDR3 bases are TGTGCCCGTCTAGATGACAGGGGTGGAGGCAATCAGCCCCAGCATTTT.

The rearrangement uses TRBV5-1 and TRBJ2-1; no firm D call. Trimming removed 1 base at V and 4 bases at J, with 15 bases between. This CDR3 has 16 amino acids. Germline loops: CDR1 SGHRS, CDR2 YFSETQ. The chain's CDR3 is CASSLQGPSRYNEQFF. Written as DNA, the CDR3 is TGCGCCAGCAGCTTGCAAGGCCCCTCAAGATACAATGAGCAGTTCTTC.